The T cell receptor beta chain under discussion was sequenced for a study of blood T cell repertoires in COVID-19. Clones were read by immunoSEQ multiplex PCR, and TCRdb kept only the in-frame ones, dropping some. Found here are 120,000 or so clones, about four fifths of them singletons; the top ten hold around 5.6%. This clone was seen only once. This sequence originates from an elderly man with active or convalescent COVID-19. The sequenced sample consisted of peripheral blood.

CDR3 DNA: TGTGCCAGCAGCCTGGCCAGGGGGCTGATGTGCGGAAACACCATATATTTT. This translates into CASSLARGLMCGNTIYF. The chain is built from TRBV3-1 (or the pseudogene TRBV3-2) and TRBJ1-3, with 8 nucleotides matching TRBD1. V lost 4 bases, J lost 4 bases, and 12 bases stayed unmatched. Germline V lookup: CDR1 LGHDT, CDR2 YNNKEL (reference sequence). The CDR3 covers 17 residues.